Sequencing of this T cell receptor (beta chain) was carried out in a study of blood T cell repertoires in COVID-19. Study overall: Samples of COVID-19 (acute and convalescent) were obtained from the United States, Italy and Spain.

Only in-frame clones appear in the TCRdb table, and some are missing; sequencing was by immunoSEQ multiplex PCR. Of about 300,000 clones in the sample, approximately 90% were seen once. CDR3 size: 15 residues. V lost 2 bases and J 7 bases, leaving 14 bases between the germline ends. The germline gives CDR1 KGHDR, CDR2 SFDVKD. J is TRBJ2-1 and V is TRBV24-1, with D possibly matching TRBD2 (5 bases). This TCR came from a man aged 35 to 55 with acute or convalescent COVID-19. The sequenced sample was peripheral blood. CDR3 region: CATSDSSGWGNEQFF. The CDR3 bases are TGTGCCACCAGTGATTCATCGGGGTGGGGTAATGAGCAGTTCTTC.